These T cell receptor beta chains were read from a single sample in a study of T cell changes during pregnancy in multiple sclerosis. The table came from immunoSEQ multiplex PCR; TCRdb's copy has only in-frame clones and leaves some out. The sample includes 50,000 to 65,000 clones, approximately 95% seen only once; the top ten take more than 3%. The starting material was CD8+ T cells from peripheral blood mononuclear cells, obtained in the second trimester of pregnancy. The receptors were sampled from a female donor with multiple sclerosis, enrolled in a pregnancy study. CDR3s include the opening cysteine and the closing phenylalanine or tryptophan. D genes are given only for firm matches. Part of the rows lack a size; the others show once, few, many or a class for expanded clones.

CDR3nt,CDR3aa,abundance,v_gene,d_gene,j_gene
TGTGCCAGCAGGTTGGCGGCCCTCAGCAACAATGAGCAGTTCTTC,CASRLAALSNNEQFF,-,TRBV2,-,TRBJ2-1
TGTGCCAGCAGTGACGTCGACAGGGAAGGGGAGCTGTTTTTT,CASSDVDREGELFF,-,TRBV25-1,TRBD1,TRBJ2-2
TGTGCCACCTCAAGCGGGAGAGGCTACAATGAGCAGTTCTTC,CATSSGRGYNEQFF,-,TRBV6-4,TRBD2,TRBJ2-1
TGTGCCAGCAGTACGGGGAGTGAGCAGTTCTTC,CASSTGSEQFF,-,TRBV6-5,-,TRBJ2-1
TGTGCCAGCAGCCGGACAACAGGGGTCATCCACGAGCAGTACTTC,CASSRTTGVIHEQYF,-,TRBV14,TRBD1,TRBJ2-7
TGTGCTAGTGGCTCGGGACAGTCCTATGGCTACACCTTC,CASGSGQSYGYTF,-,TRBV12-5,TRBD1,TRBJ1-2
TGTGCCAGCAGCCCCGGTTCCTACGAGCAGTACTTC,CASSPGSYEQYF,-,TRBV9,-,TRBJ2-7
TGTGCCAGCAGTGACCAGCCAGGGGCAGATACGCAGTATTTT,CASSDQPGADTQYF,-,TRBV6-4,-,TRBJ2-3
TGTGCCAGCAGCTTGAACAGGGAGATTGAAGCTTTCTTT,CASSLNREIEAFF,few,TRBV5-4,-,TRBJ1-1
TGTGCCAGCAGCTGGCCGGACAGGGAAGAGGAGACCCAGTACTTC,CASSWPDREEETQYF,-,TRBV5-4,TRBD1,TRBJ2-5
TGTGCCAGTAACATAGCGGGGAATGCCTACAATGAGCAGTTCTTC,CASNIAGNAYNEQFF,once,TRBV19,TRBD2,TRBJ2-1